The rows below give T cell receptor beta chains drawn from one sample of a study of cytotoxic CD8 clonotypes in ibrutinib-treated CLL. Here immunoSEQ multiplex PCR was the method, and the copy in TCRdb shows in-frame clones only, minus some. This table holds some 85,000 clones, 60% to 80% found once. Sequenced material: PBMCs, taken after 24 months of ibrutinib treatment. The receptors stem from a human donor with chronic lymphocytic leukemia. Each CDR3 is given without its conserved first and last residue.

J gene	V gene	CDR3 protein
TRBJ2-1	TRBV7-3	ASSSLRGEQF
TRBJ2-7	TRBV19	ASPGGTSYEQY
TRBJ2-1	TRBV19	ASKKVAGGPHNEQF
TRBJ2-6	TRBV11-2	ASSLSVSGANVLT
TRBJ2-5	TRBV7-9	ASSRGTGKETQY
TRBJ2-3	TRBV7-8	ASSYSSTDTQY
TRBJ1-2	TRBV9	ASSLNGDGYT
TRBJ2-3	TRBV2	ASSGPGTPNTDTQY
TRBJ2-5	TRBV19	ASKAGGPGPQETQY
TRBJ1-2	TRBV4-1	ASSQDPPGTGGYT
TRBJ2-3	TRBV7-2	ASKLAVTTDTQY
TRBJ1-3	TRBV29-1	SVEEGSWNTIY
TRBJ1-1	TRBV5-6	ASSFRRVRNTEAF
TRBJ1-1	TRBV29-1	STRGGRGIDTEAF
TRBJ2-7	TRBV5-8	ASSSPRDGGYEQY
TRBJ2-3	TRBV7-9	ASSLSGTDTQY
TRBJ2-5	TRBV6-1	ASSPRGQPQETQY
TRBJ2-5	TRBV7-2	ASSNQGGQETQY
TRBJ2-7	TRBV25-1	ASSRSSEGRHEQY
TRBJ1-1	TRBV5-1	ASSFWGDTEAF
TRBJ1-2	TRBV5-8	ASSLGGRDYGYT
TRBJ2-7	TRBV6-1	ASSEGLAIYEQY
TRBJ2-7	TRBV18	ASSPREGGYEQY
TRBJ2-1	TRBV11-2	ASSLDLQDNEQF
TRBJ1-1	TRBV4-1	ASRTGGANEAF
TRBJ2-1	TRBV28	ASSSRGEQF
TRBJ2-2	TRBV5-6	ASSSWGGPPGELF
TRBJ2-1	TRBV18	ASSPPAQDEQF
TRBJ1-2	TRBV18	ASSLGQNYGYT
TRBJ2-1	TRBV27	ASTGSNEQF
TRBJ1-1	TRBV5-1	ASSLPTQNTEAF